This T cell receptor (beta chain) was identified during a study of vaccination and CD4 T cells after COVID-19. Across the whole study: The authors used overlapping spike peptides from SARS-CoV-2, HCoV-NL63, HCoV-OC43 and HCoV-229E to stimulate cells.

CDR3 length: 11 amino acids. With 1 base removed from V and 8 bases from J, the gap between germline ends came to 5 bases. Germline V gene data show CDR1 as LNHDA and CDR2 as SQIVND (reference sequence). Treatment here: roughly 11-day PBMC culture with coronavirus spike peptide pools or control peptides (ViraFEST assay). Antigen-specific T cells were expanded with peptide pools by ViraFEST, and TCRs were then sequenced. General study results and limits: From about 20 to 38, the median of SARS-CoV-2-reactive clonotypes rose without reaching significance.

With respect to this clonotype: Its antigen is not known.

An Oncomine TCR Beta short-read assay was used to sequence the DNA from cultured CD4+ T cells. MiXCR was run by TCRdb on the PCR reads, yielding one entry per CDR3 protein. The table records roughly 12,000 distinct CDR3 sequences, about 41% of them present only once. The gene calls are TRBV19 and TRBJ1-2; D is unresolved. The specimen was cultured CD4+ T cells from blood, collected after SARS-CoV-2 vaccination. This clonotype originated in a human donor with COVID-19. CDR3 region: CASSIGEGYTF. The CDR3 DNA sequence: TGTGCCAGTAGTATAGGGGAGGGCTACACCTTC.